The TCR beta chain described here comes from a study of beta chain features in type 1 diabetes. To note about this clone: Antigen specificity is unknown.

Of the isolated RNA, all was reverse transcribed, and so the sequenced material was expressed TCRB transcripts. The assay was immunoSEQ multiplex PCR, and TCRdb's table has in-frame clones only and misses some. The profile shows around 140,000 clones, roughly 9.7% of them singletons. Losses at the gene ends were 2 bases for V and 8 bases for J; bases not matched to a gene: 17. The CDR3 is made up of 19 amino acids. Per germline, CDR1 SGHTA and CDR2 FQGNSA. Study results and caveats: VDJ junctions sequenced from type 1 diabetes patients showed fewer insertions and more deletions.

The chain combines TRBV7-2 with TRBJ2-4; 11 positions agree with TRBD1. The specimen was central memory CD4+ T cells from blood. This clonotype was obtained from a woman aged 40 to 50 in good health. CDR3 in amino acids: CASSLYPPGQGVLLDIQYF. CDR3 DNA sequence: TGTGCCAGCAGCTTATACCCACCGGGACAGGGGGTTTTGTTGGACATTCAGTACTTC. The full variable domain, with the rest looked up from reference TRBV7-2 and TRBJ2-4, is GAGVSQSPSNKVTEKGKDVELRCDPISGHTALYWYRQSLGQGLEFLIYFQGNSAPDKSGLPSDRFSAERTGGSVSTLTIQRTQQEDSAVYLCASSLYPPGQGVLLDIQYFGAGTRLSVL.